Listed below are T cell receptor beta chains from one sample, sequenced in a study of blood T cell repertoires in COVID-19. Some clones are missing from TCRdb's copy, which holds only in-frame ones; the method was immunoSEQ multiplex PCR. Of roughly 500,000 clones detected, 70% to 90% appear once; the ten largest clones hold approximately 3.2%. Sample: peripheral blood. Every receptor here comes from a human donor in a cohort sampled during active COVID-19. Each CDR3 is given with its conserved first and last residue. D genes are given only for firm matches. The size entry is marked missing in some rows and otherwise reads once, few, many or a size class.

TRBJ2-7,few,-,TRBV7-2,CASSLADQRAEQYF,TGTGCCAGCAGCTTAGCGGATCAGCGGGCCGAGCAGTACTTC
TRBJ1-2,once,TRBD1,TRBV30,CAWSDIRTGSGVRGYTF,TGTGCCTGGAGCGACATAAGGACAGGGTCCGGGGTGCGTGGCTACACCTTC
TRBJ2-3,-,-,TRBV19,CASRRDIYTDTQYF,TGTGCCAGTCGCCGGGACATTTACACAGATACGCAGTATTTT
TRBJ1-1,-,-,TRBV27,CASQPGENTEAFF,TGTGCCAGCCAGCCGGGGGAGAACACTGAAGCTTTCTTT
TRBJ1-2,-,TRBD1,TRBV5-4,CASSFGQGANYGYTF,TGTGCCAGCAGCTTCGGACAGGGGGCAAACTATGGCTACACCTTC
TRBJ1-1,-,-,TRBV7-8,CASTFRGDTEAFF,TGTGCCAGCACCTTCCGGGGGGACACTGAAGCTTTCTTT
TRBJ1-2,-,-,TRBV5-1,CASSEGTNREHGYTF,TGCGCCAGCAGTGAGGGTACAAACAGGGAACATGGCTACACCTTC
TRBJ2-5,-,TRBD2,TRBV28,CASSFGLAEQETQYF,TGTGCCAGCAGTTTCGGACTAGCGGAACAAGAGACCCAGTACTTC
TRBJ1-1,-,-,TRBV3-1/TRBV3-2,CASSQSPGGVTEAFF,TGTGCCAGCAGCCAAAGCCCGGGAGGAGTCACTGAAGCTTTCTTT
TRBJ1-2,-,TRBD1,TRBV7-2,CASSSYQTGDYGYTF,TGTGCCAGCAGCTCCTACCAGACAGGGGACTATGGCTACACCTTC
TRBJ1-1,-,-,TRBV11-1,CASSFGGANTEAFF,TGTGCCAGCAGCTTCGGGGGAGCGAACACTGAAGCTTTCTTT
TRBJ2-2,-,-,TRBV18,CASSPSGANTGELFF,TGTGCCAGCTCACCCTCAGGGGCAAATACCGGGGAGCTGTTTTTT
TRBJ2-7,-,TRBD2,TRBV3-1/TRBV3-2,CASSQASGRATEQYF,TGTGCCAGCAGCCAGGCCTCCGGGAGGGCAACCGAGCAGTACTTC
TRBJ2-3,-,-,TRBV19,CASSLRAVTDTQYF,TGTGCCAGTAGTCTCCGCGCGGTCACAGATACGCAGTATTTT